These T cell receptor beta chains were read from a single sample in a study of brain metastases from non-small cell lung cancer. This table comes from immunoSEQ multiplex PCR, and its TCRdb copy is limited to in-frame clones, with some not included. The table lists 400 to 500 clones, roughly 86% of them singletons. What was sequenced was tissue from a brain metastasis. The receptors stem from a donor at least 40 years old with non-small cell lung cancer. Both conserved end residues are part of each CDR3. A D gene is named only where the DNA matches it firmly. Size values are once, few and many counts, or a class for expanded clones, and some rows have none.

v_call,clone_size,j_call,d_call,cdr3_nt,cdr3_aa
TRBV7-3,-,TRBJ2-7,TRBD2,TGTGCCAGCAGCCCCGGGACTAGCGGCACCTACGAGCAGTACTTC,CASSPGTSGTYEQYF
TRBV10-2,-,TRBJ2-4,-,TGCGCCAGCAGTGTTAGCCTAGTAGACATTCAGTACTTC,CASSVSLVDIQYF
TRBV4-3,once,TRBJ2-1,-,TGCGCCAGCAGCCAAGATTGGAGCTCCTACAATGAGCAGTTCTTC,CASSQDWSSYNEQFF
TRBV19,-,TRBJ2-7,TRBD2,TGTGCCAGTAGCGGCCTCGGGACTAGCGGGACCCACGAGCAGTACTTC,CASSGLGTSGTHEQYF
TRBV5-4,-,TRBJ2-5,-,TGTGCCAGCAGCTTGGCCAGGGGACAAGAGACCCAGTACTTC,CASSLARGQETQYF
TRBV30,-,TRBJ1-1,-,TGTGCCTGGAGTGGAGTCAGGGGAGAAGCTTTCTTT,CAWSGVRGEAFF
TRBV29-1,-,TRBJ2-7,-,TGCAGCGCCAAGGTAGACCAGAAAGGCGAGCAGTACTTC,CSAKVDQKGEQYF
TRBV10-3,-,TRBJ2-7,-,TGTGCCATCAGTGAGTCGACTCCCTCCCGCGGACCCCTCTCCTACGAGCAGTACTTC,CAISESTPSRGPLSYEQYF
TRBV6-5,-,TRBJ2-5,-,TGTGCCAGCGGGAGGACAGTAGAGACCCAGTACTTC,CASGRTVETQYF
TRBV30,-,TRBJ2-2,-,TGTGCCTGGGCCCGTATGGGGCTCACCGGGGAGCTGTTTTTT,CAWARMGLTGELFF